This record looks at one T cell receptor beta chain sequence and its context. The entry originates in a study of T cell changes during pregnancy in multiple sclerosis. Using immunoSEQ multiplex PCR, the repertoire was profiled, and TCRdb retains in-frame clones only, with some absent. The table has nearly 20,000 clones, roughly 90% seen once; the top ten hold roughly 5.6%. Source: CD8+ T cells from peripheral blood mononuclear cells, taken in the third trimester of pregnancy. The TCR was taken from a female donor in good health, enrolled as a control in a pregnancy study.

The CDR3 loop is CASSEYLGVGEKLFF. CDR3 in DNA: TGTGCCAGCAGTGAATATCTCGGGGTGGGGGAAAAACTGTTTTTT. The chain recombines TRBV25-1 with TRBJ1-4; D is unresolved. The CDR3 is made up of 15 amino acids. The germline gives CDR1 MGHDK, CDR2 SYGVNS. V was pared by 0 bases and J by 8 bases, with 13 bases between.